This TCR beta chain was profiled in a study of early T cells in non-severe SARS-CoV-2 infection. This CDR3 is built from 13 residues. V shed 1 base and J shed 4 bases, with 7 bases lying between them. From germline, CDR1 is SGHVS and CDR2 FNYEAQ. There are many counts of this clonotype. MiXCR, applied by TCRdb to the 5' RACE reads, yields one record per CDR3 protein. This table holds about 56,000 distinct CDR3 sequences, over 9.5% found once. The clonotype comes from an adult who was a healthcare worker with PCR-confirmed SARS-CoV-2 infection or an uninfected control (not recorded which). Source material: whole blood. The chain carries TRBV7-6 and TRBJ2-5; D gene unclear. The CDR3 loop reads CASSLGLGETQYF. Written as DNA, the CDR3 is TGTGCCAGCAGCTTAGGATTAGGAGAGACCCAGTACTTC.